This TCR beta chain was sequenced during a study of graft-versus-host responses after intestinal transplantation (dated by TCRdb to the early 2020s). Describing the broader study: Multivisceral, liver-intestinal, or isolated intestinal transplants were received by the recipients. Every recipient was given anti-thymocyte globulin induction, then maintenance tacrolimus and steroids for 3 to 4 years. Bulk TCR-beta CDR3 sequencing was used to track graft-versus-host and host-versus-graft alloreactive T cell clones in the graft, circulation and bone marrow after intestinal transplantation. Alloreactive clones were identified by sequencing pre-transplant mixed lymphocyte reaction products and comparing these products with unstimulated pre-transplant donor and recipient T cells. The cohort enrolled under 25 intestinal transplant recipients including one retransplant, and 3 patients lacking pretransplant specimens were excluded. Donor T cell macrochimerism was defined as a peak of at least 4% donor T cells among recipient peripheral blood mononuclear cells. Rather than being sequenced by the commercial service, samples from a few later patients were sequenced in-house on an Illumina MiSeq and processed with MiXCR. Results the study describes overall, beyond this receptor: High GvH to HvG T cell clonal ratios were observed in the allografts of patients with donor T cell macrochimerism. Peak levels of circulating GvH clones were associated with declines in HvG clones early after transplant. GvH clones turned up in recipient bone marrow, with some appearing earlier in ileal mucosa or blood, a pattern consistent with an intestinal mucosal origin. The relatively low number and heterogeneity of intestinal transplant patients limited the conclusions.

Library preparation was by the immunoSEQ multiplex PCR assay. In most patients, genomic DNA was isolated using the Qiagen DNeasy Blood and Tissue Kit and sent frozen to Adaptive Biotechnologies for TCR sequencing. For most patients, high-throughput TCR-beta CDR3 sequencing of genomic DNA was performed by Adaptive Biotechnologies. Per the source publication's procedure: Adaptive's ImmunoSEQ software supplied the TCR sequencing data for 18 patients, while MiXCR and VDJtools were used to process a few other patients. To correct CD4 versus CD8 sorting errors, sequences present in both subsets at a frequency ratio below 5:1 were removed. Because the origin of CDR3 nucleotide sequences shared between donor and recipient could not be assigned, those sequences were removed. Alloreactive clones required at least 2-fold expansion over unstimulated cells and minimum CFSE-low frequency of 0.002% (template counts) or 0.001% (read counts). A clone was considered mappable if detected in the sequenced pre-transplant spleen, lymph node, or MLR CFSE-low populations of the donor or recipient. Cumulative frequency of alloreactive clones was calculated as a percentage of all sequences weighted by copy number. The table comes from immuneACCESS by way of TCRdb, which keeps in-frame sequences with V and J called. Part of the clones is missing from these tables; in studies checked, under half for an unresolved V gene and the rest for unknown reasons. The D gene and trimming were derived from the DNA, and the V and J assignments and clone size from that table. Within this sample are about 120,000 clones, with approximately 96% of them counted one time only. The top ten clonotypes cover roughly 3% of the sample.

The time point label for this specimen denotes: cells obtained before transplantation from donor or recipient. CD3+CD4+ and CD3+CD8+ populations were FACS-sorted from unstimulated pre-transplant donor and recipient cells taken from spleen or lymph nodes. The junction shows trimming of 2 bases on V and 5 bases on J, and the gene matches do not reach 1 base of it. The germline V gene (reference sequence) yields SEHNR for CDR1 and FQNEAQ for CDR2. CDR3 length: 14 amino acids, cysteine to phenylalanine. Only the CDR3 part of the read is kept: 42 bases, read in frame from the first base. As regards this clone: No antigen is known for it. No quality values exist for individual bases; no much larger clone is one base distant.

The clonotype originates from a human donor who received an intestinal transplant. The rearrangement joined TRBV7-9 to TRBJ2-1; 9 junctional bases match TRBD2. This sample comprised unstimulated CD8+ T cells sorted from spleen or lymph node cells, obtained before intestinal transplant. The CDR3: CASSLRLADNEQFF. In nucleotide form, the sequence is TGTGCCAGCAGCTTAAGACTAGCGGACAATGAGCAGTTCTTC.